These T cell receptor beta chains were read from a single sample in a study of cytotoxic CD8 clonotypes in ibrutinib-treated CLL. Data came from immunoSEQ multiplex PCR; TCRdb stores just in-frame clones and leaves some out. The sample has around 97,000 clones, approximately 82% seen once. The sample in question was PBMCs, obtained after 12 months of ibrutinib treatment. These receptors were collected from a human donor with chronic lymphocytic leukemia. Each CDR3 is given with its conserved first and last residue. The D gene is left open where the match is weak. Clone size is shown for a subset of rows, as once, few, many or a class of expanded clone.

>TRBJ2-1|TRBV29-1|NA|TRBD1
TGCGCAGGGACAGCCTCCGATGAGCAGTTCTTC
CAGTASDEQFF
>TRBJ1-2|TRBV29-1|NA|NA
TGCAGCGTTGGCGATGGGAGAAACTATGGCTACACCTTC
CSVGDGRNYGYTF
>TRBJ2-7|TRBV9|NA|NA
TGTGCCAGCAGCGCCCGACAGGCCAACAGTTTGAGGTACGAGCAGTACTTC
CASSARQANSLRYEQYF
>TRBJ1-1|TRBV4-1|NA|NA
TGCGCCAGCAGCCACCCGGGCTTTCGGGGGAACACTGAAGCTTTCTTT
CASSHPGFRGNTEAFF
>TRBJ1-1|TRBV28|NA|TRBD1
TGTGCCAGCAGTTTCCTCGGGACAGGGAACACTGAAGCTTTCTTT
CASSFLGTGNTEAFF
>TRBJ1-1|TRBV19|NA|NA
TGTGCCAGTAGCCCAGGAGTGAGGGGGAGGAACACTGAAGCTTTCTTT
CASSPGVRGRNTEAFF
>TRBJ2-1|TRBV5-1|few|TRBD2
TGCGCCAGCAACCGACTAGCGCCCAATGAGCAGTTCTTC
CASNRLAPNEQFF
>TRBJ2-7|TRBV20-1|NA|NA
TGCAGTGCTACCCACAGGGACCCGTACTTC
CSATHRDPYF
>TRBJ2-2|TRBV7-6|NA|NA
TGTGCCAGCAGCCGCGTAGGCCCCGTTAACACCGGGGAGCTGTTTTTT
CASSRVGPVNTGELFF
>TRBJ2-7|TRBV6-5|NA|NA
TGTGCCAGCAGTTACTCGAGGACCTACGAGCAGTACTTC
CASSYSRTYEQYF
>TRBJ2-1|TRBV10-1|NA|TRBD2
TGCGCCAGCAGTGAGAGGAAGAGGGGAGGGGAAAATGAGCAGTTCTTC
CASSERKRGGENEQFF
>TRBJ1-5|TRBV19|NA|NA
TGTGCCAGTAGTATAGATCCGGGAGAGGTTTACAATCAGCCCCAGCATTTT
CASSIDPGEVYNQPQHF
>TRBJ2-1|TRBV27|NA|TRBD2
TGTGCCAGCCCAGGGACTAGCGGGGGGTCCCTAAATGAGCAGTTCTTC
CASPGTSGGSLNEQFF
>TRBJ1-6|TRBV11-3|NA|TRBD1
TGTGCCAGCAGCTCGGCCGGGACAGCTATCAATTCACCCCTCCACTTT
CASSSAGTAINSPLHF
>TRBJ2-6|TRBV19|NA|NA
TGTGCCAGTAGTCGACAAGGCAACTCTGGGGCCAACGTCCTGACTTTC
CASSRQGNSGANVLTF
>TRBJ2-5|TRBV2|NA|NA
TGTGCCAGCAGTGAATCGGGGTCCGGGGAGACCCAGTACTTC
CASSESGSGETQYF
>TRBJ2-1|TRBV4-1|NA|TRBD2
TGCGCCAGCAGCCACCCGACTAGCGGGGGGGACAATGAGCAGTTCTTC
CASSHPTSGGDNEQFF
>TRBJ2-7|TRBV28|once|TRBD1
TGTGCCAGCAGGGGGACAGGGGCTGGGTCCTACGAGCAGTACTTC
CASRGTGAGSYEQYF
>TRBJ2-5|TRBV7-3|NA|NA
TGTGCCAGCAGCCCTACGGGGGGCGGGGAGACCCAGTACTTC
CASSPTGGGETQYF
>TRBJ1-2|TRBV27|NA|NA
TGTGCCAGCAGTTTAGGCACCGGCAATGGCTACACCTTC
CASSLGTGNGYTF
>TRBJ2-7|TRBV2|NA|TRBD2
TGTGCCAGCAGGCCTAGCGGGGCGGGGTCCTACGAGCAGTACTTC
CASRPSGAGSYEQYF
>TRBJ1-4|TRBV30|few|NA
TGTGCCTGGAGTGATTCTCTGGGGACTAATGAAAAACTGTTTTTT
CAWSDSLGTNEKLFF
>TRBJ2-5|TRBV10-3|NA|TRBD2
TGTGCCATCAGTAGGACTAGCGGGGGGGCGGAAGAGACCCAGTACTTC
CAISRTSGGAEETQYF
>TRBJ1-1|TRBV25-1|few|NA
TGTGCCAGCAGGGAGGATTCTGAAGCTTTCTTT
CASREDSEAFF
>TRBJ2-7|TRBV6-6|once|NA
TGTGCCAGCAGCTATCTAGGGACTGCAGGGCACGAGCAGTACTTC
CASSYLGTAGHEQYF
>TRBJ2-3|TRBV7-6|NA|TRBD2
TGTGCCAGCAGCTTAGAGACTAGCGGGGGCACAGATACGCAGTATTTT
CASSLETSGGTDTQYF
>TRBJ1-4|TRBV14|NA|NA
TGTGCCAGCAGCCAGTGGGGTTCGGCGGGTGAAAAACTGTTTTTT
CASSQWGSAGEKLFF
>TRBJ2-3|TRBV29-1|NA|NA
TGCAGCTCTTACACAGATACGCAGTATTTT
CSSYTDTQYF
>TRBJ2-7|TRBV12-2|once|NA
TGTGCAAGTCGGGATTCACAGGGTTCCCCCGAGCAGTACTTC
CASRDSQGSPEQYF
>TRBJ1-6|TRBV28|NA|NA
TGTGCCAGCAGTCTTAAGATGTCACCCCTCCACTTT
CASSLKMSPLHF
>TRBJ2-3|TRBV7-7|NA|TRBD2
TGTGCCAGCAGCTCACTAGCGGGAGTGGGTGTCCCAGATACGCAGTATTTT
CASSSLAGVGVPDTQYF
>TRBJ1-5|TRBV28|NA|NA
TGTGCCAGCAGTATTAAGGGGGGCCAGCCCCAGCATTTT
CASSIKGGQPQHF
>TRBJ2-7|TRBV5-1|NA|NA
TGCGCCAGCTGCCTGGGGCTGAGCTCCTACGAGCAGTACTTC
CASCLGLSSYEQYF